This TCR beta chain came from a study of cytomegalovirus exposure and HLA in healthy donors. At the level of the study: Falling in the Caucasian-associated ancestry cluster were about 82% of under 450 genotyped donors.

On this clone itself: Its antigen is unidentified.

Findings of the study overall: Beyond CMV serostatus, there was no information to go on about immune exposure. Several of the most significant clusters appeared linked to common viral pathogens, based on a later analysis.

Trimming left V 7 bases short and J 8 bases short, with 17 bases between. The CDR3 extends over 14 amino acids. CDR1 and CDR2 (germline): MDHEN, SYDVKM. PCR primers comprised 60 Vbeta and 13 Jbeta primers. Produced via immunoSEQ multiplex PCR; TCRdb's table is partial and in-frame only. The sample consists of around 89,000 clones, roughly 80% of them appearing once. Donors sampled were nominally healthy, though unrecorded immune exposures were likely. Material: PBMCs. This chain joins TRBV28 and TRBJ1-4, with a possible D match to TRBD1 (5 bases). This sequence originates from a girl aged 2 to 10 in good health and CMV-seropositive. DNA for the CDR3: TGTGCCAGCACCCCTTGGGGGAGCGGGGAAAAACTGTTTTTT. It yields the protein CASTPWGSGEKLFF.